One sample yielded the 28 T cell receptor beta chains listed below, sequenced in a study of early T cells in non-severe SARS-CoV-2 infection (dated by TCRdb to about 2021). Library method: 5' RACE. Sequencing relied on a NextSeq 500. TCRdb ran its own pipeline on the public reads, namely fastp trimming at Q25 and MiXCR clone calling, and kept in-frame beta chains. Every entry covers one CDR3 protein and lists the most common genes and DNA from its rows. The sample includes over 20,000 distinct CDR3 sequences, with 4.5% to 7% observed a single time. Of the sample, 2.4% is held by the ten largest clones. Sequenced input: whole blood. These receptors were obtained from an adult who was a healthcare worker with PCR-confirmed SARS-CoV-2 infection or an uninfected control (not recorded which).

This clonotype came up many times. The gene calls are TRBV7-9 and TRBJ2-4; D gene unclear. The CDR3 is 12 amino acids. Germline lookup yields CDR1 SEHNR and CDR2 FQNEAQ (reference sequence). Trimming removed 7 bases from V and 8 bases from J, with 12 bases in between. The CDR3 spells CASTSPGYIQYF. The CDR3 DNA reads as TGTGCCAGCACCTCCCCCGGGTACATTCAGTACTTC.

This clonotype was recorded at least ten times. The rearrangement uses TRBV20-1 and TRBJ1-6; 7 bases line up with TRBD1. V shed 3 bases and J 6 bases; nucleotides not matched to a gene: 8. The CDR3 covers 15 residues. Germline assignment: CDR1 DFQATT and CDR2 SNEGSKA (reference sequence). The CDR3 reads CSARKTGIANSPLHF. The CDR3 region has the DNA TGCAGTGCTAGGAAGACAGGGATCGCTAATTCACCCCTCCACTTT.

The sample holds a few counts of this clonotype. The rearrangement links TRBV29-1 to TRBJ1-1; TRBD1 might be the D (5 bases). Per the germline V gene, CDR1 is SQVTM and CDR2 is ANQGSEA. Trimming cost V 5 bases and J 7 bases, with 17 bases left between them. This CDR3 is built from 13 residues. For the CDR3, the DNA is TGCAGCGTTTCGGGCGGTGGGGCAGTTGAAGCTTTCTTT. Its translation is CSVSGGGAVEAFF.

In this sample, this clonotype turned up many times. The CDR3 DNA is TGCGCCAGCAGCTTAGGACCCTATGGCTACACCTTC. Protein: CASSLGPYGYTF. The chain couples TRBV5-1 to TRBJ1-2; unclear D gene. This CDR3 is built from 12 residues. V lost 2 bases, J lost 4 bases, and 6 bases lay in between. Looked up from germline, CDR1 is SGHRS and CDR2 is YFSETQ. Looking up the rest from reference TRBV5-1 and TRBJ1-2 gives the full variable domain: KAGVTQTPRYLIKTRGQQVTLSCSPISGHRSVSWYQQTPGQGLQFLFEYFSETQRNKGNFPGRFSGRQFSNSRSEMNVSTLELGDSALYLCASSLGPYGYTFGSGTRLTVV.

In its sample, this clonotype was seen many times. This chain joins TRBV29-1 and TRBJ1-2; 9 nucleotides align to TRBD1. The CDR3 is 12 amino acids. With V trimmed by 4 bases and J by 6 bases, 3 bases remained unmatched. Per the germline V gene, CDR1 is SQVTM and CDR2 is ANQGSEA. Here the CDR3 reads CSVGDRVDGYTF. CDR3 DNA: TGCAGCGTTGGGGACAGGGTCGATGGCTACACCTTC.

This clonotype was seen a handful of times. The V and J genes are TRBV3-1 and TRBJ2-1; 9 bases line up with TRBD2. With V trimmed by 5 bases and J by 5 bases, 10 bases remained unmatched. Germline V CDR1 and CDR2: LGHDT, YNNKEL (reference sequence). The CDR3 contains 16 residues. The DNA for the CDR3 is TGTGCCAGCAGCTTCCGCACGGTAGCGGGGGACAATGAGCAGTTCTTC. As protein: CASSFRTVAGDNEQFF.

This clonotype was detected ten times or more. The chain carries TRBV5-6 and TRBJ2-7; D is ambiguous. This CDR3 region has 17 residues. Germline V gene sequence: CDR1 SGHDT, CDR2 YYEEEE. V lost 0 bases and J 8 bases, leaving 24 bases between the germline ends. The CDR3 region has the DNA TGTGCCAGCAGCTTGGGAGTAGAGCGCGATTCTAGAAGTCAGCAGTACTTC. Its protein is CASSLGVERDSRSQQYF. Full variable domain (outside the CDR3, taken from reference TRBV5-6 and TRBJ2-7): DAGVTQSPTHLIKTRGQQVTLRCSPKSGHDTVSWYQQALGQGPQFIFQYYEEEERQRGNFPDRFSGHQFPNYSSELNVNALLLGDSALYLCASSLGVERDSRSQQYFGPGTRLTVT.

This clonotype was picked up many times. In nucleotides, the CDR3 is TGTGCCAGCTCACCGCTCGTGACAGGGGAAGGAAGATATGGCTACACCTTC. This encodes CASSPLVTGEGRYGYTF. The chain employs TRBV18 and TRBJ1-2; 8 nucleotides agree with TRBD1. Germline CDR1 is KGHSH and CDR2 is LQKENI. This CDR3 region has 17 residues. With 3 bases clipped from V and 5 bases from J, the junction kept 14 bases outside the gene matches.

This clonotype was seen only a few times. This chain joins TRBV5-4 and TRBJ2-7, with TRBD1 identical over 10 bases. The trim removed 4 bases at V and 7 bases at J, leaving 8 bases unmatched. The CDR3 runs 14 residues. Per germline, CDR1 SGHNT and CDR2 YYREEE (reference sequence). The CDR3 sequence is CASSPGTGVGEQYF. The CDR3 DNA reads as TGTGCCAGCAGCCCCGGGACAGGGGTAGGGGAGCAGTACTTC.

This clonotype was counted at least ten times. This rearrangement joins TRBV5-1 to TRBJ2-2; a possible D gene is TRBD2 (6 bases). There are 18 residues in the CDR3. Germline CDR1 and CDR2: SGHRS and YFSETQ. Trimming removed 1 base at V and 6 bases at J, with 22 bases between. CDR3 sequence: CASSLLGPVGRGAGELFF. CDR3 DNA: TGCGCCAGCAGCTTGCTGGGCCCCGTCGGGCGGGGCGCCGGGGAGCTGTTTTTT.

This clonotype was observed a handful of times. This chain joins TRBV7-9 and TRBJ2-7; 11 bases are shared with TRBD1. The CDR3 extends over 14 amino acids. Germline V lookup: CDR1 SEHNR, CDR2 FQNEAQ (reference sequence). V lost 5 bases, J lost 3 bases, and 3 bases stayed unmatched. CDR3 sequence (DNA): TGTGCCAGCAGCGCGGGACAGGGGGACTACGAGCAGTACTTC. This encodes CASSAGQGDYEQYF. The entire variable domain, with the rest obtained from reference TRBV7-9 and TRBJ2-7, is as follows: DTGVSQNPRHKITKRGQNVTFRCDPISEHNRLYWYRQTLGQGPEFLTYFQNEAQLEKSRLLSDRFSAERPKGSFSTLEIQRTEQGDSAMYLCASSAGQGDYEQYFGPGTRLTVT.

At least ten counts were recorded for this clonotype. The chain couples TRBV7-9 to TRBJ2-1; D may match TRBD1 or TRBD2 (6 bases each). CDR1 SEHNR and CDR2 FQNEAQ come from the germline V gene (reference sequence). The CDR3 loop spans 13 amino acids. V was trimmed by 6 bases and J by 9 bases, leaving 15 bases between them. CDR3 in amino acids: CASRSRGLSEQFF. The CDR3 nucleotides are TGTGCCAGCAGGTCACGGGGGCTGAGTGAGCAGTTCTTC.

The chain uses TRBV6-6 and TRBJ1-1, with 8 bases identical to TRBD1. Germline-derived CDR1 and CDR2 are MNHNY and SVGAGI (reference sequence). The V segment lost 2 bases and the J segment 7 bases; nucleotides outside the gene matches: 6. This CDR3 contains 14 residues. DNA for the CDR3: TGTGCCAGCAGTTACGGGCAGGGGGCTTATGAAGCTTTCTTT. It specifies CASSYGQGAYEAFF.

This chain links TRBV6-2 or TRBV6-3 with TRBJ2-1, with D possibly matching TRBD2 (6 bases). The CDR3 consists of 12 residues. Germline-derived CDR1 and CDR2 are MNHEY and SVGEGT. The V end was cut by 5 bases, the J end by 8 bases, with 10 bases between. Written as DNA, the CDR3 is TGTGCCAGCAGTCCCGGAGGGGATGAGCAGTTCTTC. Translation: CASSPGGDEQFF.

In its sample, this clonotype is medium-sized (0.01 to 0.1%). The chain links TRBV28 to TRBJ2-1; D not certain. The V end was cut by 2 bases, the J end by 0 bases, with 11 bases between. The CDR3 length is 16 residues. From germline, CDR1 is MDHEN and CDR2 SYDVKM. In DNA form, the CDR3 reads TGTGCCAGCAGTTTAACGGCAACGAGCTCCTACAATGAGCAGTTCTTC. Translating gives CASSLTATSSYNEQFF.

The chain employs TRBV27 and TRBJ1-2, with 9 bases matching TRBD1. Trimming took 3 bases from V and 3 from J; bases not matched to a gene: 5. Germline values: CDR1 MNHEY, CDR2 SMNVEV (reference sequence). This CDR3 contains 15 residues. Written as DNA, the CDR3 is TGTGCCAGCAGTTTGGGACAGGGAGCTTACTATGGCTACACCTTC. Protein sequence: CASSLGQGAYYGYTF.

This clonotype was observed many times. The chain links TRBV7-3 to TRBJ2-5, with D maybe TRBD1 (6 bases). Trimming pared 4 bases from V and 5 bases from J, leaving 17 bases between. The CDR3 extends over 15 amino acids. In germline, CDR1 is SGHTA, CDR2 FQGTGA. CDR3 nucleotide sequence: TGTGCCAGCAGCTCTTACAGGGTGCAGCGGGAGACCCAGTACTTC. Its translation: CASSSYRVQRETQYF.

There are many counts of this clonotype. This chain joins TRBV11-2 and TRBJ1-4, with no clear D. V lost 5 bases and J lost 0, with 7 bases in between. The CDR3 consists of 14 residues. The germline gives CDR1 SGHAT, CDR2 FQNNGV. For the CDR3, the DNA is TGTGCCAGCAGCCCCCGGACAACTAATGAAAAACTGTTTTTT. Protein product: CASSPRTTNEKLFF.

This clonotype has a count of ten or more. V and J are TRBV10-3 and TRBJ1-1; TRBD1 is a possible D gene (6 bases). The CDR3 sequence is 12 residues long. CDR1 is ENHRY, CDR2 SYGVKD, per germline. V was clipped by 4 bases and J by 8 bases, with 11 bases between them. As DNA, the CDR3 is TGTGCCATCAGTGTCCTAGGGACAGAAGCTTTCTTT. It translates to CAISVLGTEAFF.

This clonotype was recorded a few times. This chain uses TRBV6-2 or TRBV6-3 with TRBJ1-5; D ambiguous. The CDR3 covers 16 residues. The V and J ends lost 6 bases and 7 bases respectively, with 22 bases between them. Germline V gives CDR1 MNHEY, CDR2 SVGEGT. The CDR3 sequence is CASSQLRVAVRQPQHF. The CDR3 bases are TGTGCCAGCAGCCAACTAAGGGTTGCGGTAAGACAGCCCCAGCATTTT.

In regard to this clonotype: A much bigger clone sits one base away, suggesting this may be a read error. The rearrangement uses TRBV6-5 and TRBJ2-7; no clear D. The CDR3 is 12 amino acids. Germline CDR1 and CDR2: MNHEY and SVGAGI. The CDR3 region has the DNA TGTGCCAGCGGTTACTCGACTGGCGAGCAGTACTTC. Its protein is CASGYSTGEQYF.

V usage is TRBV24-1 and J usage is TRBJ2-1; 8 nucleotides match TRBD1. The V segment lost 4 bases and the J segment 9 bases; nucleotides outside the gene matches: 13. Germline V gene lookup returns CDR1 KGHDR and CDR2 SFDVKD. CDR3 length: 16 amino acids. In DNA form, the CDR3 reads TGTGCCACCAGTGACTTCAGGGGGCGTAAAGAGGGTGAGCAGTTCTTC. Amino acid sequence: CATSDFRGRKEGEQFF.

The table lists this clonotype with many counts. This rearrangement joins TRBV6-2 or TRBV6-3 to TRBJ2-2; D is perhaps TRBD1 (6 bases). CDR1 is MNHEY and CDR2 is SVGEGT in the germline V gene. The CDR3 totals 15 residues. V was trimmed by 7 bases and J by 1 base, leaving 13 bases between them. The DNA of the CDR3 is TGTGCCAGCACCAATACAGGGCGGAACACCGGGGAGCTGTTTTTT. Amino acid sequence: CASTNTGRNTGELFF.

The sample holds a few counts of this clonotype. The CDR3 region has the DNA TGCGCCAGCAGCTCGGACGGGGTCCAGGTATACGAGCAGTACTTC. This codes for CASSSDGVQVYEQYF. The V gene is TRBV5-1, the J gene TRBJ2-7; weak D call: TRBD2 (5 bases). Trimming took off 3 bases at V and 4 bases at J, with 17 bases between the two ends. CDR3 length: 15 residues. Germline V gene data show CDR1 as SGHRS and CDR2 as YFSETQ.

In this sample, this clonotype turned up a few times. The J gene is TRBJ2-3, the V gene TRBV5-5; no clear D. V lost 4 bases, J lost 2 bases, and 11 bases lay in between. The CDR3 has 14 residues. The germline gives CDR1 SGHKS, CDR2 YYEKEE (reference sequence). CDR3 protein: CASSPARHTDTQYF. The CDR3, as DNA: TGTGCCAGCAGCCCCGCTCGACACACAGATACGCAGTATTTT.

This clonotype was picked up many times. This chain connects TRBV6-5 to TRBJ1-1; a possible D gene is TRBD1 (6 bases). V lost 5 bases and J 1 base, leaving 14 bases between the germline ends. CDR3 length equals 15 residues. Germline lookup yields CDR1 MNHEY and CDR2 SVGAGI. The DNA for the CDR3 is TGTGCCAGCAGTGTCTACAGGGTTACGAACACTGAAGCTTTCTTT. The encoded protein is CASSVYRVTNTEAFF.

This clonotype was seen at least ten times. This chain connects TRBV2 to TRBJ2-1; TRBD2 agrees at 9 bases. After removal of 6 bases from V and 7 bases from J, the junction contained 10 bases not matched to a gene. Germline V gene lookup returns CDR1 SNHLY and CDR2 FYNNEI. This CDR3 has 15 amino acids. The CDR3 region is CASRASGAIGNEQFF. The CDR3 DNA is TGTGCCAGCAGGGCTAGCGGGGCTATTGGGAATGAGCAGTTCTTC.

In its sample, this clonotype was seen many times. In DNA form, the CDR3 reads TGTGCCAGCAGCTTATTAACCCCCAACGACCACTATGGCTACACCTTC. Translation gives CASSLLTPNDHYGYTF. The gene calls are TRBV7-9 and TRBJ1-2, with D unclear. V lost 2 bases to trimming and J lost 3 bases, with 16 bases between them. Germline V gives CDR1 SEHNR, CDR2 FQNEAQ (reference sequence). The CDR3 extends over 16 amino acids.